This T cell receptor beta chain stems from a study of T cell changes during pregnancy in multiple sclerosis. Measured with immunoSEQ multiplex PCR; TCRdb has only the in-frame clones, and not every one. Counted here are about 56,000 clones, around 90% occurring once; the ten biggest clones make up less than 0.6%. There are 16 residues in the CDR3. The V gene's germline CDR1 is SGHNT and CDR2 YYREEE (reference sequence). The trim removed 3 bases at V and 4 bases at J, leaving 10 bases unmatched. The chain combines TRBV5-4 with TRBJ1-2; 9 bases fit TRBD1. The specimen comprised CD4+ T cells from peripheral blood mononuclear cells, sampled in the third trimester of pregnancy. This TCR was sampled from a female donor with multiple sclerosis, enrolled in a pregnancy study. This chain's CDR3 is CASSSGRDRAFYGYTF. Here the CDR3 DNA reads TGTGCCAGCAGCTCTGGCCGGGACAGGGCATTCTATGGCTACACCTTC.